Below, 9 T cell receptor beta chains from the same sample are listed, as sequenced in a study of technical replicates of blood from several donors. The table came from immunoSEQ multiplex PCR; TCRdb's copy has only in-frame clones and leaves some out. The sample shows under 95,000 clones, approximately 94% of them seen only once. Sequencing input: T cells isolated from PBMCs. All receptors derive from a human donor in good health.

V usage is TRBV14 and J usage is TRBJ1-1; D unresolved. CDR1 and CDR2 from the germline V gene are SGHDN and FVKESK. This CDR3 is 12 amino acids long. V lost 10 bases and J lost 5, with 14 bases in between. The CDR3 here is CATAKGETEAFF. The CDR3 nucleotides are TGTGCCACCGCGAAGGGAGAAACTGAAGCTTTCTTT.

This chain joins TRBV5-6 and TRBJ2-1; TRBD1 is a possible D gene (6 bases). The CDR3 length is 18 residues. The V end was cut by 0 bases, the J end by 7 bases, with 23 bases between. The V gene's germline CDR1 is SGHDT and CDR2 YYEEEE. The CDR3 here is CASSLGDNTRLLTNEQFF. The CDR3 nucleotides read TGTGCCAGCAGCTTGGGGGACAACACTAGGCTTTTGACGAATGAGCAGTTCTTC.

Concerning this clone: The junction shows a germline mismatch at one end, possibly a read error. V and J are TRBV4-1 and TRBJ2-1; D is perhaps TRBD1 (6 bases). The length of the CDR3 is 14 residues. Germline CDR1 and CDR2: MGHRA and YSYEKL. CDR3 residues: CASSQGQVNNQQFF. The CDR3 DNA sequence: TGCGCCAGCAGCCAGGGACAAGTTAACAATCAGCAGTTCTTC.

This chain links TRBV30 with TRBJ2-7; 7 nucleotides agree with TRBD1. From germline, CDR1 is GTSNPN and CDR2 SVGIG (reference sequence). V was pared by 5 bases and J by 4 bases, with 11 bases of the junction left unmatched. The CDR3 is 14 amino acids. The CDR3 loop is CAWLPGTEKYEQYF. Here the CDR3 DNA reads TGTGCCTGGTTACCCGGGACAGAAAAATACGAGCAGTACTTC.

V usage is TRBV10-2 and J usage is TRBJ2-3, with 9 bases aligning to TRBD1. CDR1 is WSHSY and CDR2 is SAAADI in the germline V gene. This CDR3 region has 14 residues. V dropped 4 bases and J dropped 1; count of bases not matched to a gene: 0. The CDR3: CASSGQGGTDTQYF. CDR3 bases: TGCGCCAGCAGTGGACAGGGGGGCACAGATACGCAGTATTTT.

This rearrangement joins TRBV7-2 to TRBJ2-7; 11 bases are shared with TRBD2. The V gene's germline CDR1 is SGHTA and CDR2 FQGNSA. CDR3 size: 15 residues. Trimming removed 2 bases from V and 0 bases from J; junction bases left unmatched: 0. This CDR3 is CASSLTSGSSYEQYF. The CDR3 DNA follows: TGTGCCAGCAGCTTAACTAGCGGGAGCTCCTACGAGCAGTACTTC.

The chain couples TRBV7-8 to TRBJ1-2; 7 nucleotides agree with TRBD1. V dropped 2 bases and J dropped 8; count of bases not matched to a gene: 8. This CDR3 is built from 14 residues. The germline CDR1 and CDR2 sequences are SGHVS and FQNEAQ. CDR3 sequence: CASSLSRGLGGYTF. As DNA, the CDR3 is TGTGCCAGCAGCTTAAGTAGGGGGCTCGGAGGCTACACCTTC.

The chain has TRBV25-1 and TRBJ2-5; 7 nucleotides align to TRBD2. CDR1 is MGHDK, CDR2 SYGVNS, per germline. The CDR3 is 13 residues long. Trimming cost V 9 bases and J 5 bases; bases outside gene matches: 9. CDR3 loop: CASGGEVWETQYF. The CDR3 DNA sequence: TGTGCCAGTGGGGGGGAGGTTTGGGAGACCCAGTACTTC.

This chain connects TRBV29-1 to TRBJ1-2, with TRBD1 identical over 8 bases. This CDR3 comprises 11 residues. The V and J ends lost 6 bases and 8 bases, in that order; junction bases with no gene match: 5. The V gene's germline CDR1 is SQVTM and CDR2 ANQGSEA. The DNA for the CDR3 is TGCAGCGTGTGGACAGGGTGGGGCTACACCTTC. Protein: CSVWTGWGYTF.